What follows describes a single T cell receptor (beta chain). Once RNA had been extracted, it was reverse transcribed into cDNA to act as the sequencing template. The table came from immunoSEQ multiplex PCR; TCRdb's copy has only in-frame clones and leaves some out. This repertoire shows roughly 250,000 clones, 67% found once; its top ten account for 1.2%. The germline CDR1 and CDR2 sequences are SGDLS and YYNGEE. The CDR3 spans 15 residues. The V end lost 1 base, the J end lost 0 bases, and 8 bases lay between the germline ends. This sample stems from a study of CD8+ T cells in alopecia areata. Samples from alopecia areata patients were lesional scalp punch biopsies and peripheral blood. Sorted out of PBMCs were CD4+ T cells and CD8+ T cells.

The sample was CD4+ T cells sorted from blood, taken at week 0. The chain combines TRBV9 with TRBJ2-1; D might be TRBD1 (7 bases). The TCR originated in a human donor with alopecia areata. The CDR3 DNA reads TGTGCCAGCAGCGTACAGGGGGGCTCCTACAATGAGCAGTTCTTC. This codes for CASSVQGGSYNEQFF. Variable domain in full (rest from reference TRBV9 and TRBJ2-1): DSGVTQTPKHLITATGQRVTLRCSPRSGDLSVYWYQQSLDQGLQFLIQYYNGEERAKGNILERFSAQQFPDLHSELNLSSLELGDSALYFCASSVQGGSYNEQFFGPGTRLTVL.